A selection of T cell receptor beta chains follows, all from one sample in a study of technical replicates of blood from several donors. The protocol was immunoSEQ multiplex PCR, while the TCRdb copy is restricted to in-frame clones and leaves out a portion. The profile covers about 58,000 clones, with roughly 89% appearing a single time and about 3.6% taken by the ten largest. The specimen sequenced was PBMCs. The receptors derive from a human donor in good health. Some clones in this sample may be carry-over from other donors' samples. Both conserved end residues are part of each CDR3.

cdr3_length j_call v_call cdr3_aa
11 TRBJ2-5 TRBV7-9 CASSAQETQYF
15 TRBJ1-5 TRBV7-9 CASSPSGQGNQPQHF
13 TRBJ2-5 TRBV5-1 CASSLGSQETQYF
15 TRBJ1-2 TRBV19 CASSNPWGRAHGYTF
13 TRBJ1-1 TRBV5-4 CASSSRQYTEAFF
12 TRBJ1-1 TRBV27 CASRTGGASAFF
15 TRBJ2-1 TRBV9 CASSPTSGSYNEQFF
15 TRBJ1-2 TRBV4-3 CASSQEVSGSSGYTF
14 TRBJ2-5 TRBV5-6 CASRWTSGGGTQYF
16 TRBJ2-5 TRBV15 CATSRSYSGSQETQYF
15 TRBJ1-1 TRBV7-3 CASSLGTGVRTEAFF
13 TRBJ1-5 TRBV6-6 CASSSRGDQPQHF
14 TRBJ2-7 TRBV30 CAWSRLAGGHEQYF
14 TRBJ2-3 TRBV2 CASSGLGGTDTQYF
14 TRBJ2-7 TRBV5-5 CASSLAAGSYEQYF
16 TRBJ2-1 TRBV6-4 CASSDSFQRGGDEQFF
22 TRBJ2-3 TRBV29-1 CSVPPDTSGLTGLAGGTDTQYF
14 TRBJ1-6 TRBV5-1 CASSLEWGRTPLHF
16 TRBJ2-3 TRBV7-3 CASSPGLLELTDTQYF
14 TRBJ1-4 TRBV9 CASSVAGKPEKLFF
13 TRBJ2-3 TRBV7-7 CASSLDRDYTQYF
16 TRBJ1-5 TRBV6-6 CASSFADRVGNQPQHF
13 TRBJ2-7 TRBV7-2 CASSLEQGVEQYF
14 TRBJ2-7 TRBV2 CASSGGGITYEQYF
19 TRBJ2-7 TRBV10-2 CASQNTGQGASGGTYEQYF
15 TRBJ1-4 TRBV10-2 CASSDSGVYNEKLFF
15 TRBJ2-7 TRBV21-1 CASSKAKTSDDEQYF
15 TRBJ1-4 TRBV30 CAWSLRDIILEKLFF
15 TRBJ2-7 TRBV4-1 CASSQDLMSAYEQYF